These 11 T cell receptor beta chains were sequenced from one sample in a study of control samples from healthy donors and cancer patients. The table came from immunoSEQ multiplex PCR; TCRdb's copy has only in-frame clones and leaves some out. The sample holds over 55,000 clones, more than 85% seen once. Sequencing was performed on PBMCs. Receptors originate from a man aged 25-45 years with colorectal cancer.

V gene TRBV6-1 combines with J gene TRBJ1-3, with 7 bases lining up with TRBD1. CDR3 length equals 15 residues. Germline values: CDR1 MNHNS, CDR2 SASEGT. J lost 4 bases, V lost 2 bases, and 5 bases had no gene match. The CDR3 DNA sequence: TGTGCCAGCAGTGAAACACAGGGGTGGGGAAACACCATATATTTT. Translating gives CASSETQGWGNTIYF.

V usage is TRBV29-1 and J usage is TRBJ1-4; 9 bases align to TRBD1. V was clipped by 4 bases and J by 7 bases; unmatched bases: 4. The germline gives CDR1 SQVTM, CDR2 ANQGSEA. The CDR3 covers 13 residues. The CDR3 sequence is CSVVGTGREKLFF. The CDR3 DNA reads TGCAGCGTTGTAGGGACAGGGCGTGAAAAACTGTTTTTT.

In the case of this clone: Other DNA sequences in the same sample also yield this CDR3. This chain connects TRBV7-9 to TRBJ2-3; D remains unclear. Germline V gene sequence: CDR1 SEHNR, CDR2 FQNEAQ (reference sequence). The CDR3 sequence is 12 residues long. V was cut by 4 bases and J by 3 bases, with 5 bases left in between. CDR3 nucleotides: TGTGCCAGCAGCTCCTCAACAGATACGCAGTATTTT. Protein product: CASSSSTDTQYF.

This chain joins TRBV10-3 and TRBJ1-1, with TRBD1 as a possible D gene (6 bases). The CDR3 contains 15 residues. Trimming took off 4 bases at V and 5 bases at J, with 17 bases between the two ends. The germline gives CDR1 ENHRY, CDR2 SYGVKD. The CDR3 region is CAISVRGEVGTEAFF. The CDR3 region has the DNA TGTGCCATCAGTGTAAGGGGGGAAGTAGGGACTGAAGCTTTCTTT.

V gene TRBV5-1 combines with J gene TRBJ1-4; no clear D gene. V shed 0 bases and J shed 3 bases, with 12 bases lying between them. Germline V gene sequence: CDR1 SGHRS, CDR2 YFSETQ. This CDR3 region has 16 residues. CDR3 coding DNA: TGCGCCAGCAGCTTGGATTTATGGGAATCTAATGAAAAACTGTTTTTT. Translating gives CASSLDLWESNEKLFF.

The chain uses TRBV7-8 and TRBJ2-3; TRBD2 is a possible D gene (6 bases). The CDR3 consists of 15 residues. Trimming took off 3 bases at V and 2 bases at J, with 12 bases between the two ends. Germline V gives CDR1 SGHVS, CDR2 FQNEAQ. Here the CDR3 DNA reads TGTGCCAGCAGCTTCTTCAGCGGGTACACAGATACGCAGTATTTT. It specifies CASSFFSGYTDTQYF. The full variable domain, rest sourced from reference TRBV7-8 and TRBJ2-3, is GAGVSQSPRYKVAKRGQDVALRCDPISGHVSLFWYQQALGQGPEFLTYFQNEAQLDKSGLPSDRFFAERPEGSVSTLKIQRTQQEDSAVYLCASSFFSGYTDTQYFGPGTRLTVL.

This chain's CDR3 is CASSLTGLAGNEQFF. Written as DNA, the CDR3 is TGCGCCAGCAGCCTAACCGGACTAGCGGGGAATGAGCAGTTCTTC. This chain links TRBV4-3 with TRBJ2-1; 12 positions agree with TRBD2. V gave up 4 bases and J gave up 7 bases; unmatched junction bases: 5. CDR1 LGHNA and CDR2 YSLEER come from the germline V gene. This CDR3 spans 15 amino acids.

The V call is TRBV11-2, the J call TRBJ2-7; the D is unclear. CDR3 length: 14 amino acids. V was pared by 2 bases and J by 6 bases, with 14 bases between. Germline V gives CDR1 SGHAT, CDR2 FQNNGV. The CDR3 DNA reads as TGTGCCAGCAGCTTAAGGCGGCCAGCAGGCGAGCAGTACTTC. Amino acids: CASSLRRPAGEQYF.

This clone was observed once. The chain is built from TRBV7-2 and TRBJ2-3; 8 positions agree with TRBD2. In germline, CDR1 is SGHTA, CDR2 FQGNSA. V gave up 3 bases and J gave up 3 bases; unmatched junction bases: 5. The CDR3 covers 15 residues. Written as DNA, the CDR3 is TGTGCCAGCAGCTTTACCGGGGGGGTGACAGATACGCAGTATTTT. The encoded protein is CASSFTGGVTDTQYF.

The chain employs TRBV5-4 and TRBJ1-1, with 8 bases lining up with TRBD1. The CDR3 runs 13 residues. The ends lost 3 bases at V and 7 bases at J; junction bases unmatched: 5. Germline-derived CDR1 and CDR2 are SGHNT and YYREEE (reference sequence). The CDR3 here is CASSSTGVGEAFF. The CDR3, as DNA: TGTGCCAGCAGCTCGACAGGGGTCGGTGAAGCTTTCTTT.

J is TRBJ2-7 and V is TRBV13; 10 bases line up with TRBD1. Germline V gives CDR1 PRHDT, CDR2 FYEKMQ (reference sequence). The CDR3 has 14 residues. V shed 7 bases, J shed 5 bases, and the junction held 8 bases outside the gene matches. Here the CDR3 reads CASTSGQGLNEQYF. For the CDR3, the DNA is TGTGCCAGCACTTCGGGACAGGGGTTAAACGAGCAGTACTTC.